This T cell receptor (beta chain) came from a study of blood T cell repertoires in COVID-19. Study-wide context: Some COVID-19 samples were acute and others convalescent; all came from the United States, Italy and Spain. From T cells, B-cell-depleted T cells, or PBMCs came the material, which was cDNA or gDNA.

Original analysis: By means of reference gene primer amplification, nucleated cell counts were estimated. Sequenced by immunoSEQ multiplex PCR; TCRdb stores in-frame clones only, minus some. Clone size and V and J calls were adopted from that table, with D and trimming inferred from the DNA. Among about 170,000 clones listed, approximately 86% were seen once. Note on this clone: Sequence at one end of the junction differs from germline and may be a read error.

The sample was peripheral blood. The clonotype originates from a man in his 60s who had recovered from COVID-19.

CDR3 region: CASSLNSGSYLGSANTGELFF. The DNA for the CDR3 is TGTGCTAGCAGCCTCAATAGCGGGAGCTACCTAGGGTCGGCGAACACCGGGGAGCTGTTTTTT. V gene TRBV7-7 combines with J gene TRBJ2-2, with 9 bases lining up with TRBD2. This CDR3 has 21 amino acids. From germline, CDR1 is SSHAT and CDR2 FNYEAQ (reference sequence).